The 2 T cell receptor beta chains below were found in one sample sequenced in a study of cytomegalovirus exposure and HLA in healthy donors. The PCR used 60 Vbeta and 13 Jbeta primers. Sequencing was performed with immunoSEQ multiplex PCR; in TCRdb, only in-frame clones are kept and a portion is missing. The table counts around 44,000 clones; about 6.1% lies in the top ten. Specimen: PBMCs. The receptors originated from a male donor in good health and CMV-seropositive.

The chain carries TRBV4-2 and TRBJ2-3; possibly TRBD2 for D (5 bases). CDR1 LGHNA and CDR2 YNFKEQ come from the germline V gene. The CDR3 spans 16 residues. Trimming cost V 6 bases and J 0 bases, with 16 bases left between them. The CDR3 sequence: CASRGGQRASTDTQYF. The DNA for the CDR3 is TGTGCCAGCAGGGGCGGCCAGAGGGCTAGCACAGATACGCAGTATTTT.

The chain employs TRBV4-1 and TRBJ2-5, with TRBD2 identical over 7 bases. The J call may be faulty, since TRBJ2-7 better matches the DNA end. Germline V gene lookup returns CDR1 MGHRA and CDR2 YSYEKL. CDR3 length: 16 amino acids. The CDR3 nucleotides read TGCGCCAGCAGCCACCCCCCGGGCGGGGGTTCCTACGAGCAGTACTTC. Residues: CASSHPPGGGSYEQYF.